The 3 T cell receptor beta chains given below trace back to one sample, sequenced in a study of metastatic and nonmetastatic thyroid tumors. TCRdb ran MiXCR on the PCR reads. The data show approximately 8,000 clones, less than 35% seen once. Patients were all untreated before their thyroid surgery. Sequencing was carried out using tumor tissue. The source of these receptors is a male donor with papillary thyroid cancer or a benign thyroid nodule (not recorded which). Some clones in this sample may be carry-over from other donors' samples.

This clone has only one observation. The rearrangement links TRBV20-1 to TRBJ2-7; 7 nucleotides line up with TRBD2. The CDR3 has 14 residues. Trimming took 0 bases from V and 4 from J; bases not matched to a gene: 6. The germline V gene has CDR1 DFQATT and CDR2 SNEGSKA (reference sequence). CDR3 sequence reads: CSARDQRDFYEQYF. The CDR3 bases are TGCAGTGCTAGAGACCAGCGGGACTTTTACGAGCAGTACTTC.

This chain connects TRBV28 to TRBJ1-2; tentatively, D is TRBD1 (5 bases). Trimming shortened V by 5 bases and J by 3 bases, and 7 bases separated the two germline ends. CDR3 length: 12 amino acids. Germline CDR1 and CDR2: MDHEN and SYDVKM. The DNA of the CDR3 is TGTGCCAGCAGTCAGGGAGACTATGGCTACACCTTC. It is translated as CASSQGDYGYTF.

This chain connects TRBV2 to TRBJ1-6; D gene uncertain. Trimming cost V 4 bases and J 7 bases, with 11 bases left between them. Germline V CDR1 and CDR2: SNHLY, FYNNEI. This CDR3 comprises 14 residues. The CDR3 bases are TGTGCCAGCAGTGGCTGGACGGAGAATTCACCCCTCCACTTT. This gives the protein CASSGWTENSPLHF. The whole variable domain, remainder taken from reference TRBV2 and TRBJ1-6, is EPEVTQTPSHQVTQMGQEVILRCVPISNHLYFYWYRQILGQKVEFLVSFYNNEISEKSEIFDDQFSVERPDGSNFTLKIRSTKLEDSAMYFCASSGWTENSPLHFGNGTRLTVT.